The clone carrying this TCR beta chain was recorded at least ten times. Its antigen is unidentified. These data originate in a study of T cells in Graves' hyperthyroidism and ophthalmopathy. Study observations and caveats: Through a model of 13 V-J features, ophthalmopathy was separated from stable hyperthyroidism.

Regions amplified from RNA transcripts were the TCR beta CDR3 regions. The TCR CDR3 first-round RT-PCR relied on the HTBI primer set. In TCRdb, the multiplex PCR reads were re-called with MiXCR into one record per CDR3 protein. The table has fewer than 550,000 distinct CDR3 sequences, roughly 14% seen once. With 2 bases clipped from V and 10 bases from J, the junction kept 8 bases outside the gene matches. This CDR3 region has 15 residues. The germline V gene has CDR1 SGHTA and CDR2 FQGNSA. The chain combines TRBV7-2 with TRBJ2-1; 10 bases agree with TRBD2. The sample consisted of blood. This TCR came from a woman under 30 with Graves' hyperthyroidism. In DNA form, the CDR3 reads TGTGCCAGCAGCTTATTAAGCGGGAGGGCCAGAGAGCAGTTCTTC. It encodes CASSLLSGRAREQFF.